This is a list of T cell receptor beta chains from one sample in a study of post-analysis software for immune sequencing data. TCRdb fed the PCR reads into MiXCR, producing one record per CDR3 protein. The sample lists fewer than 900,000 distinct CDR3 sequences; approximately 44% were seen once. Sequencing was done on a sample of blood. These receptors originate from a girl aged 5 to 17 with multiple sclerosis. CDR3s include the opening cysteine and the closing phenylalanine or tryptophan. D genes are given only for firm matches. Not all rows give a size; the values are once, few, many and, for expanded clones, a class.

TRBV6-5,TRBJ1-2,-,-,TGTGCCAGCAGTTACTCAACAAGGACAGTAAACTATGGCTACACCTTC,CASSYSTRTVNYGYTF
TRBV7-9,TRBJ2-7,-,-,TGTGCCAGCAGCTTAGCGTTTGGAGCGGCGGATGCCTACGAGCAGTACTTC,CASSLAFGAADAYEQYF
TRBV3-1,TRBJ2-5,-,-,TGTGCCAGCAGCCAAGACCCCCACCGTCGCCAAGAGACCCAGTACTTC,CASSQDPHRRQETQYF
TRBV7-2,TRBJ2-4,TRBD2,-,TGTGCCAGCAGCTTAGATAGACTAGCGGGAGGGCCGGGAAACATTCAGTACTTC,CASSLDRLAGGPGNIQYF
TRBV1,TRBJ2-1,-,-,TGCACCAGCAGCCCCTCAGGAGGGGCCACTTACAATGAGCAGTTCTTC,CTSSPSGGATYNEQFF
TRBV7-9,TRBJ2-5,-,few,TGTGCCAGCAGCTTAGTTGCTGTAGAGACCCAGTACTTC,CASSLVAVETQYF
TRBV10-3,TRBJ2-3,-,-,TGTGCCATCAGTGAAGGTGGAGACACAGATACGCAGTATTTT,CAISEGGDTDTQYF
TRBV29-1,TRBJ2-1,TRBD2,few,TGCAGCGTTGTCCGGGAGGCCTACAATGAGCAGTTCTTC,CSVVREAYNEQFF
TRBV4-3,TRBJ2-1,TRBD2,-,TGCGCCAGCAGCCAAGGAGCGGGAGGAGGGTGGGATGAGCAGTTCTTC,CASSQGAGGGWDEQFF
TRBV28,TRBJ2-7,TRBD1,-,TGTGCCAGCAGTTTATGGGGGACAGGGATCGAGCAGTACTTC,CASSLWGTGIEQYF
TRBV10-3,TRBJ1-1,-,-,TGTGCCATCAGTGAAACCCAGAGCACTGAAGCTTTCTTT,CAISETQSTEAFF
TRBV5-1,TRBJ2-7,TRBD1,few,TGCGCCAGCAGCACACGGGACAGGATGCTCGAGCAGTACTTC,CASSTRDRMLEQYF
TRBV7-9,TRBJ2-7,TRBD2,few,TGTGCCAGCAGCCCGACTAGCGGGCCTAGTTCCGAGCAGTACTTC,CASSPTSGPSSEQYF
TRBV20-1,TRBJ2-4,TRBD2,few,TGCAGTGCCGAAAGCGGGAGGGCCCTCGCCAAAAACATTCAGTACTTC,CSAESGRALAKNIQYF
TRBV20-1,TRBJ2-7,-,-,TGCAGTGCTCCAATCGCTATGGGCTCCTACGAGCAGTACTTC,CSAPIAMGSYEQYF
TRBV18,TRBJ1-1,TRBD1,-,TGTGCCAGCTCACCCGGGATCGGGACAGACGTTGAAGCTTTCTTT,CASSPGIGTDVEAFF
TRBV12-3/TRBV12-4,TRBJ2-5,-,-,TGTGCCAGCAGTCAACGTAGTGGGGACACCCGGTGGCAGTACTTC,CASSQRSGDTRWQYF
TRBV29-1,TRBJ2-7,TRBD2,-,TGCAGCGTTGGCGAGCGGGGGGCGGTCGAGCAGTACTTC,CSVGERGAVEQYF
TRBV7-9,TRBJ2-7,-,few,TGTGCCAGCCAGGGGAGTTCCTACGAGCAGTACTTC,CASQGSSYEQYF
TRBV28,TRBJ2-1,-,-,TGTGCCAGCAGTTTAATCCGGGGCCAACCCGGCAATGAGCAGTTCTTC,CASSLIRGQPGNEQFF
TRBV4-1,TRBJ2-7,-,few,TGCGCCAGCAGCCTTTGGACTTACGAGCAGTACTTC,CASSLWTYEQYF
TRBV14,TRBJ2-5,-,-,TGTGCCAGCAGCCAGGACCCTCGGACCCAGTACTTC,CASSQDPRTQYF
TRBV12-3/TRBV12-4,TRBJ2-7,TRBD2,few,TGTGCCAGCAGTTTAGGTGGACTAGCGGACCCCTCCTACGAGCAGTACTTC,CASSLGGLADPSYEQYF